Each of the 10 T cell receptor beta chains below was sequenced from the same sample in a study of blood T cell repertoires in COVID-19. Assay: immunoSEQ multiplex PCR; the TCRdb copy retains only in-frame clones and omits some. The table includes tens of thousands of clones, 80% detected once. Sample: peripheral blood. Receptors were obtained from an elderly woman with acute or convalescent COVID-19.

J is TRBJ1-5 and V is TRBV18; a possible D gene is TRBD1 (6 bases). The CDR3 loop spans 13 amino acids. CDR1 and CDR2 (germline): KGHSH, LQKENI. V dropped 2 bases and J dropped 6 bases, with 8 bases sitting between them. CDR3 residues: CASSPTGLQPQHF. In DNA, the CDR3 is TGTGCCAGCTCACCAACAGGGCTTCAGCCCCAGCATTTT.

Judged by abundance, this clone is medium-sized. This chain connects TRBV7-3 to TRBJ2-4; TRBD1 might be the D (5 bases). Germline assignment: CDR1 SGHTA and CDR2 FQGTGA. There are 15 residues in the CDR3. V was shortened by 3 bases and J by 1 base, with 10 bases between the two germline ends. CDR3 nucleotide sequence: TGTGCCAGCAGCTTGGGGCTCGGGGCCAAAAACATTCAGTACTTC. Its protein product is CASSLGLGAKNIQYF.

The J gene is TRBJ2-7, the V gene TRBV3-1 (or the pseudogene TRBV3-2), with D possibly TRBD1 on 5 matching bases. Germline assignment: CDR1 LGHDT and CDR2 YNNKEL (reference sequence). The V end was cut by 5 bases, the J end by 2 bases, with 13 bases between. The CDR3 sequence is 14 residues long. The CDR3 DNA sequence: TGTGCCAGCAGCTGGGCAGGGTCGGCCTACGAGCAGTACTTC. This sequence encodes CASSWAGSAYEQYF.

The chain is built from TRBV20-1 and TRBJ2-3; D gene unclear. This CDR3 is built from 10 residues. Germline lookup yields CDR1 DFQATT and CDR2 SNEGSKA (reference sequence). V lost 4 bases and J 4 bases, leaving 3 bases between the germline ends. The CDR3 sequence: CSATADTQYF. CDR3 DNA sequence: TGCAGTGCTACCGCAGATACGCAGTATTTT.

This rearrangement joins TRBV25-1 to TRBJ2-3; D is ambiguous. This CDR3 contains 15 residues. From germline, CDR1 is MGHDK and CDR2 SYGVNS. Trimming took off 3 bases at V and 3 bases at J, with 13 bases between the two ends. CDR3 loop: CASSDPTGGTDTQYF. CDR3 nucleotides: TGTGCCAGCAGTGACCCCACCGGTGGTACAGATACGCAGTATTTT.

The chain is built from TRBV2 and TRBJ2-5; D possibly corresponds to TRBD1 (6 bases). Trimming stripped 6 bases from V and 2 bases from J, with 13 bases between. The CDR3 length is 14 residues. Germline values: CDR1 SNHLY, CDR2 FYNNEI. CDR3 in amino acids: CASRSRQVQETQYF. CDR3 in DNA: TGTGCCAGCAGATCCCGACAGGTTCAAGAGACCCAGTACTTC. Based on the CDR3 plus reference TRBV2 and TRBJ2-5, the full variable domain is EPEVTQTPSHQVTQMGQEVILRCVPISNHLYFYWYRQILGQKVEFLVSFYNNEISEKSEIFDDQFSVERPDGSNFTLKIRSTKLEDSAMYFCASRSRQVQETQYFGPGTRLLVL.

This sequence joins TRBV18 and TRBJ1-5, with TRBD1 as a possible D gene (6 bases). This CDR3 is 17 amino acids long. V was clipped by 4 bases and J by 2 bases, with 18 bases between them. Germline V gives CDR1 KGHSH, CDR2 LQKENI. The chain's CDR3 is CASSLYQGSRGNQPQHF. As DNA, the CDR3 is TGTGCCAGCTCACTATACCAGGGGTCCCGGGGCAATCAGCCCCAGCATTTT.

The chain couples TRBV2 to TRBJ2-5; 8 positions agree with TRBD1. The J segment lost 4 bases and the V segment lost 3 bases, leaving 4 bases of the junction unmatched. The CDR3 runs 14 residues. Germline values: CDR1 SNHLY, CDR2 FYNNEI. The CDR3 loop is CASSDGRGPETQYF. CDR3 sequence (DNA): TGTGCCAGCAGTGACGGCAGGGGGCCAGAGACCCAGTACTTC.

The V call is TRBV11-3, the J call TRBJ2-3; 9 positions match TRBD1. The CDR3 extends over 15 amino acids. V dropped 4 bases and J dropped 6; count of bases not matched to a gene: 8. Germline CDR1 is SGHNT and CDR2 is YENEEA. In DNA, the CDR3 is TGTGCCAGCAGCTCCGGACAGGGGCGAGGGGATACGCAGTATTTT. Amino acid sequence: CASSSGQGRGDTQYF.

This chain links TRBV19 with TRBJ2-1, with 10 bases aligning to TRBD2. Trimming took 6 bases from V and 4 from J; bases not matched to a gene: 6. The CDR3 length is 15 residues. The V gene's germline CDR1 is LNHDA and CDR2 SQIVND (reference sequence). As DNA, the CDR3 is TGTGCCAGTAGCCCGGGACTAGCGCTATACAATGAGCAGTTCTTC. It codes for CASSPGLALYNEQFF.